This TCR beta chain was observed in a study of blood T cells in healthy people across ages. Through a sample-barcoded 5' primer and a J-beta primer mix, a second PCR was run for roughly 7 to 12 cycles. TCRdb processed the 5' RACE reads anew with MiXCR; each CDR3 protein has one entry. The sample holds roughly 680,000 distinct CDR3 sequences, about 51% seen once. Of note for this clonotype: The germline gene is not matched at one end of the junction; a read error may be the cause.

This TCR was sampled from a woman aged 80 or older in good health. The specimen sequenced was blood.

The DNA of the CDR3 is TGTGCCAGCGGTTTAGCACTAGCGGGGGAGCAGTACTTC. Amino acid sequence: CASGLALAGEQYF. The chain joins TRBV12-3 or TRBV12-4 to TRBJ2-5; 11 nucleotides agree with TRBD2. CDR3 length equals 13 residues.